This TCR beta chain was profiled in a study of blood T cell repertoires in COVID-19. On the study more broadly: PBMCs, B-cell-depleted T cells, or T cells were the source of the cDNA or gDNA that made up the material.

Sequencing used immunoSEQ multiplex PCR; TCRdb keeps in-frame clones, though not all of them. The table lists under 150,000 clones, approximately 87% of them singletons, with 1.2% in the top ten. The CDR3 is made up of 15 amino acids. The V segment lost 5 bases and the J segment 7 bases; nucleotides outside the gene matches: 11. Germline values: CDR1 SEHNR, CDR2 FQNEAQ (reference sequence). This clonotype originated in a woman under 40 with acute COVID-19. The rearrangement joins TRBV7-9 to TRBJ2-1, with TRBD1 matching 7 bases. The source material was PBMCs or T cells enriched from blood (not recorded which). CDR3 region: CASSPTGTVENEQFF. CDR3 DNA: TGTGCCAGCAGCCCAACCGGGACAGTCGAGAATGAGCAGTTCTTC.